This T cell receptor beta chain was captured in a study of blood T cell repertoires in COVID-19. Per the original data handling: Estimates of nucleated cell counts were drawn from the amplification of reference gene primers. Profiling relied on immunoSEQ multiplex PCR, and the TCRdb table lists in-frame clones only, not all of them. V and J calls and clone size are as listed in that table; D and trimming were resolved from the DNA. The sample shows roughly 86,000 clones, approximately 86% of them seen only once. The CDR3 is 11 residues long. From germline, CDR1 is SQVTM and CDR2 ANQGSEA. Trimming cost V 4 bases and J 4 bases, with 7 bases left between them.

The chain has TRBV29-1 and TRBJ1-1, with TRBD1 as a possible D gene (5 bases). The specimen was peripheral blood. This clonotype was obtained from a man aged 45-65 years with active or convalescent COVID-19. DNA of the CDR3: TGCAGCGTTGTCGGGGGCACTGAAGCTTTCTTT. This codes for CSVVGGTEAFF.